This T cell receptor beta chain is drawn from a study of shared clonotypes between healthy human individuals. Germline lookup yields CDR1 SGHNT and CDR2 YYREEE (reference sequence). This CDR3 is built from 17 residues. After removal of 4 bases from V and 4 bases from J, the junction contained 12 bases not matched to a gene. The split of CD4+ cells yielded CD45RA+ naive and CD45RA-negative memory subsets. Sequencing used immunoSEQ multiplex PCR; TCRdb keeps in-frame clones, though not all of them. The data contain approximately 1,500,000 clones, around 95% of them seen just once; the ten biggest clones take up 1.2%.

The chain combines TRBV5-4 with TRBJ2-1, with TRBD2 matching 9 bases. This receptor was taken from a man aged 30-40 years in good health. Sequenced: naive CD4+ T cells sorted from blood. Described subset: CD45RA+ positively selected. Here the CDR3 reads CASSPRGLAGKYNEQFF. The CDR3 bases are TGTGCCAGCAGCCCCCGGGGGCTAGCGGGAAAGTACAATGAGCAGTTCTTC.